A single sample gave rise to the 2 T cell receptor beta chains below, sequenced in a study of blood T cell repertoires in COVID-19. Profiled with immunoSEQ multiplex PCR; TCRdb holds only in-frame clones, not every one. The sample yields some 200,000 clones, 75% to 90% seen once. Source material: peripheral blood. The receptors originated from a woman in her thirties or forties with acute or convalescent COVID-19.

A few counts support this clone. This chain links TRBV28 with TRBJ1-6; D gene unclear. The germline CDR1 and CDR2 sequences are MDHEN and SYDVKM. CDR3 size: 13 residues. V was trimmed by 2 bases and J by 7 bases, leaving 6 bases between them. In DNA, the CDR3 is TGTGCCAGCAGTTTAAATCCAAATTCACCCCTCCACTTT. This translates into CASSLNPNSPLHF. The entire variable domain, with the rest obtained from reference TRBV28 and TRBJ1-6, is as follows: DVKVTQSSRYLVKRTGEKVFLECVQDMDHENMFWYRQDPGLGLRLIYFSYDVKMKEKGDIPEGYSVSREKKERFSLILESASTNQTSMYLCASSLNPNSPLHFGNGTRLTVT.

This clone occurred a few times. The genes are TRBV3-1 (or the pseudogene TRBV3-2) and TRBJ1-2, with D possibly matching TRBD1 (6 bases). Looked up from germline, CDR1 is LGHDT and CDR2 is YNNKEL (reference sequence). Trimming took 4 bases from V and 0 from J, leaving 9 bases between them. CDR3 length: 14 residues. DNA for the CDR3: TGTGCCAGCAGCCTGTGGACAGCTAACTATGGCTACACCTTC. Protein product: CASSLWTANYGYTF.